These 32 T cell receptor beta chains were sequenced from one sample in a study of T cells after yellow fever vaccination. TCRdb reprocessed the 5' RACE reads with MiXCR, giving one entry per CDR3 protein. The table has about 73,000 distinct CDR3 sequences, almost 8% seen once. The sequencing here drew on CD8+ T cells sorted from PBMCs, taken on the day of the yellow fever booster vaccination. These receptors originate from a man under 40 who received the YFV17D yellow fever vaccine.

This clonotype was observed a handful of times. The DNA of the CDR3 is TGCAGTGCAACGACTAGCGGGAGGGCCTCTGAGGAGCAGTTCTTC. Translation gives CSATTSGRASEEQFF. This chain joins TRBV20-1 and TRBJ2-1; 14 positions agree with TRBD2. Trimming took 6 bases from V and 10 from J; bases not matched to a gene: 11. The CDR3 is made up of 15 amino acids. CDR1 is DFQATT and CDR2 is SNEGSKA in the germline V gene (reference sequence).

This clonotype occurred a few times. The chain links TRBV9 to TRBJ1-1; D might be TRBD1 (5 bases). Per the germline V gene, CDR1 is SGDLS and CDR2 is YYNGEE. V lost 1 base, J lost 7 bases, and 11 bases lay in between. This CDR3 has 13 residues. This CDR3 reads CASSVQGADEAFF. CDR3 in DNA: TGTGCCAGCAGCGTACAGGGCGCGGATGAAGCTTTCTTT.

The V call is TRBV3-1, the J call TRBJ2-7, with no clear D. Germline assignment: CDR1 LGHDT and CDR2 YNNKEL (reference sequence). CDR3 length: 12 amino acids. V was cut by 0 bases and J by 3 bases, with 3 bases left in between. CDR3 loop: CASSQEDYEQYF. As DNA, the CDR3 is TGTGCCAGCAGCCAAGAAGACTACGAGCAGTACTTC.

This clonotype has a handful of counts. The J gene is TRBJ2-7, the V gene TRBV9, with TRBD2 matching over 7 bases. Per germline, CDR1 SGDLS and CDR2 YYNGEE. CDR3 size: 15 residues. The V and J ends lost 3 bases and 4 bases, in that order; junction bases with no gene match: 10. In DNA form, the CDR3 reads TGTGCCAGCAGCGCGGATGGACTAGGGGTATACGAGCAGTACTTC. As protein: CASSADGLGVYEQYF.

The V and J genes are TRBV9 and TRBJ2-5; TRBD1 matches at 7 bases. This CDR3 has 15 amino acids. Per the germline V gene, CDR1 is SGDLS and CDR2 is YYNGEE. V lost 4 bases and J lost 2; bases outside the gene matches: 8. The CDR3: CASSQGVAPQETQYF. CDR3 coding DNA: TGTGCCAGCAGCCAGGGGGTAGCGCCGCAAGAGACCCAGTACTTC.

The rearrangement links TRBV4-3 to TRBJ2-1, with D perhaps TRBD1 or TRBD2 (5 bases each). The CDR3 runs to 15 residues. Deletions cut 5 bases from V and 1 base from J, with 12 bases between. Germline V lookup: CDR1 LGHNA, CDR2 YSLEER. The DNA of the CDR3 is TGCGCCAGCAGCGGGACGGGGCTATCCTACAATGAGCAGTTCTTC. Translating gives CASSGTGLSYNEQFF.

This clonotype was detected many times. As DNA, the CDR3 is TGCGCCAGCAGCCAACGGGAGGGAAACTCCTACGAGCAGTACTTC. Residues: CASSQREGNSYEQYF. The V call is TRBV4-1, the J call TRBJ2-7, with TRBD2 identical over 8 bases. The J segment lost 0 bases and the V segment lost 2 bases, leaving 3 bases of the junction unmatched. The CDR3 covers 15 residues. Germline CDR1 MGHRA, CDR2 YSYEKL.

V and J are TRBV20-1 and TRBJ2-2; possibly TRBD1 or TRBD2 for D (5 bases each). The V end lost 6 bases, the J end lost 4 bases, and 18 bases lay between the germline ends. The CDR3 length is 15 residues. The germline V gene encodes CDR1 DFQATT and CDR2 SNEGSKA (reference sequence). The CDR3 DNA reads TGCAGTGCGTATGGGGACCATGGGTTCACCGGGGAGCTGTTTTTT. Residues: CSAYGDHGFTGELFF.

The table lists this clonotype with a few counts. The rearrangement links TRBV27 to TRBJ2-1; 12 bases line up with TRBD2. V was pared by 2 bases and J by 7 bases, with 3 bases of the junction left unmatched. The CDR3 runs 15 residues. Germline V CDR1 and CDR2: MNHEY, SMNVEV (reference sequence). CDR3 amino acids: CASSLRTSGINEQFF. CDR3 bases: TGTGCCAGCAGTTTAAGGACTAGCGGGATAAATGAGCAGTTCTTC.

This clonotype was found a few times. This rearrangement joins TRBV7-2 to TRBJ2-7; D unclear. V dropped 1 base and J dropped 1 base, with 8 bases sitting between them. The germline V gene encodes CDR1 SGHTA and CDR2 FQGNSA. CDR3 size: 14 residues. CDR3 protein: CASSLGGTSYEQYF. The CDR3 nucleotides are TGTGCCAGCAGCTTAGGGGGAACTTCCTACGAGCAGTACTTC.

This clonotype was seen more than once but under ten times. The chain employs TRBV6-2 or TRBV6-3 and TRBJ2-4, with D uncertain. The germline gives CDR1 MNHEY, CDR2 SVGEGT. The CDR3 contains 16 residues. The V end was cut by 6 bases, the J end by 1 base, with 16 bases between. CDR3 sequence: CASSSWLPVAKNIQYF. CDR3 DNA sequence: TGTGCCAGCAGCTCTTGGTTGCCGGTGGCCAAAAACATTCAGTACTTC.

The chain combines TRBV7-6 with TRBJ2-7; 8 bases map to TRBD2. Germline loops: CDR1 SGHVS, CDR2 FNYEAQ. CDR3 length equals 15 residues. Trimming took 1 base from V and 2 from J; bases not matched to a gene: 4. The CDR3 DNA is TGTGCCAGCAGCTTAGGGACTAGCCTGGCCTACGAGCAGTACTTC. It yields the protein CASSLGTSLAYEQYF.

In this sample, this clonotype turned up a few times. The rearrangement uses TRBV7-2 and TRBJ2-2; no firm D call. Per germline, CDR1 SGHTA and CDR2 FQGNSA. CDR3 length: 14 residues. Trimming pared 3 bases from V and 2 bases from J, leaving 7 bases between. Here the CDR3 reads CASSLAFNTGELFF. The CDR3 DNA reads as TGTGCCAGCAGCTTGGCTTTTAACACCGGGGAGCTGTTTTTT.

This clonotype was recorded many times. The CDR3 loop reads CASITAGGDTQYF. CDR3 nucleotide sequence: TGTGCCAGCATCACGGCCGGGGGAGATACGCAGTATTTT. The chain is built from TRBV6-2 or TRBV6-3 and TRBJ2-3, with a tentative D call TRBD2 (6 bases). V lost 7 bases and J 5 bases, leaving 13 bases between the germline ends. Germline assignment: CDR1 MNHEY and CDR2 SVGEGT. This CDR3 spans 13 amino acids.

This clonotype was found many times. The chain is built from TRBV11-2 and TRBJ1-2, with unresolved D. Trimming took 9 bases from V and 0 from J, leaving 14 bases between them. Germline CDR1 SGHAT, CDR2 FQNNGV. The CDR3 sequence is 14 residues long. CDR3 region: CARSSRAPNYGYTF. In DNA form, the CDR3 reads TGTGCCAGAAGCAGTCGGGCCCCTAACTATGGCTACACCTTC.

The sample holds many counts of this clonotype. V is TRBV19 and J is TRBJ2-1; 9 positions agree with TRBD2. CDR1 is LNHDA and CDR2 is SQIVND in the germline V gene (reference sequence). This CDR3 is 16 amino acids long. Trimming at V came to 3 bases and at J to 3 bases, leaving 6 bases not matched to a gene. CDR3 coding DNA: TGTGCCAGTAGTATGCAAGGCGGGGGGGGCTACAATGAGCAGTTCTTC. It codes for CASSMQGGGGYNEQFF.

This clonotype was recorded a few times. The chain couples TRBV30 to TRBJ1-1; D unclear. CDR1 and CDR2 from the germline V gene are GTSNPN and SVGIG (reference sequence). This CDR3 has 14 amino acids. V lost 2 bases to trimming and J lost 1 base, with 11 bases between them. The CDR3 DNA sequence: TGTGCCTGGAGTCGACTTTTAGGGAACACTGAAGCTTTCTTT. Translation gives CAWSRLLGNTEAFF.

The chain is built from TRBV5-4 and TRBJ2-7; a weak D match, TRBD1 (5 bases). CDR1 SGHNT and CDR2 YYREEE come from the germline V gene (reference sequence). The CDR3 spans 13 residues. The V and J ends lost 3 bases and 3 bases respectively, with 10 bases between them. CDR3 region: CASSSARDYEQYF. Here the CDR3 DNA reads TGTGCCAGCAGCTCTGCCAGGGACTACGAGCAGTACTTC.

This chain uses TRBV6-1 with TRBJ2-2; no definite D call. CDR1 MNHNS and CDR2 SASEGT come from the germline V gene. Trimming took 6 bases from V and 1 from J, leaving 15 bases between them. The CDR3 spans 16 residues. CDR3 loop: CASSPLSGENTGELFF. CDR3 bases: TGTGCCAGCAGCCCTCTATCAGGCGAGAACACCGGGGAGCTGTTTTTT.

This clonotype was seen many times. This sequence joins TRBV4-3 and TRBJ2-1; the match to TRBD1 covers 7 bases. Germline V gene lookup returns CDR1 LGHNA and CDR2 YSLEER. This CDR3 is 15 amino acids long. The trim removed 0 bases at V and 6 bases at J, leaving 5 bases unmatched. CDR3 nucleotides: TGCGCCAGCAGCCAAGAGGGGACAGTCAGCAATGAGCAGTTCTTC. It is translated as CASSQEGTVSNEQFF.

The V gene is TRBV6-1, the J gene TRBJ1-2, with 9 bases that match TRBD1. Trimming removed 6 bases from V and 6 bases from J; junction bases left unmatched: 8. The CDR3 totals 14 residues. Germline V gene lookup returns CDR1 MNHNS and CDR2 SASEGT. Written as DNA, the CDR3 is TGTGCCAGCAGCTGGGGGACAGGGTCTGATGGCTACACCTTC. It translates to CASSWGTGSDGYTF.

This clonotype was found a few times. The V gene is TRBV27, the J gene TRBJ2-7, with 8 bases matching TRBD1. Germline CDR1 and CDR2: MNHEY and SMNVEV (reference sequence). After removal of 6 bases from V and 3 bases from J, the junction contained 13 bases not matched to a gene. The CDR3 runs to 16 residues. CDR3 sequence (DNA): TGTGCCAGCAGCACCGAGCCACTGACAGGGGTCTACGAGCAGTACTTC. Translation gives CASSTEPLTGVYEQYF.

This clonotype was seen a handful of times. CDR3 amino acids: CASSSPLRGVGQETQYF. The DNA for the CDR3 is TGTGCCAGTAGTAGTCCCCTTCGCGGGGTAGGCCAAGAGACCCAGTACTTC. The rearrangement joins TRBV19 to TRBJ2-5, with D possibly being TRBD2 (6 bases). Germline V gene sequence: CDR1 LNHDA, CDR2 SQIVND (reference sequence). The CDR3 has 17 residues. The V end was cut by 4 bases, the J end by 1 base, with 19 bases between.

This clonotype was observed many times. This chain uses TRBV7-8 with TRBJ2-7, with D possibly being TRBD1 (6 bases). CDR3 length: 13 residues. V was trimmed by 0 bases and J by 3 bases, leaving 6 bases between them. The germline CDR1 and CDR2 sequences are SGHVS and FQNEAQ. The DNA of the CDR3 is TGTGCCAGCAGCTTAGCACAGGGCTACGAGCAGTACTTC. Translation gives CASSLAQGYEQYF.

In this sample, this clonotype turned up a few times. The chain joins TRBV27 to TRBJ2-7; D may be TRBD1 or TRBD2 (6 bases each). The V end lost 2 bases, the J end lost 5 bases, and 16 bases lay between the germline ends. This CDR3 has 15 amino acids. Germline CDR1 and CDR2: MNHEY and SMNVEV (reference sequence). CDR3 in amino acids: CASSLIAGEEDEQYF. The CDR3 DNA is TGTGCCAGCAGTTTAATTGCAGGGGAGGAGGACGAGCAGTACTTC.

This clonotype was picked up a small number of times. The chain combines TRBV7-9 with TRBJ1-5; D is undetermined. CDR3 length: 15 residues. Germline assignment: CDR1 SEHNR and CDR2 FQNEAQ (reference sequence). Between the trimmed V and J ends, which lost 4 bases and 0 bases, there was a span of 10 bases. In nucleotides, the CDR3 is TGTGCCAGCAGCTCCCGGGATGATAGCAATCAGCCCCAGCATTTT. Translated, it gives CASSSRDDSNQPQHF.

The rearrangement uses TRBV27 and TRBJ2-1, with 11 bases lining up with TRBD2. Unmatched junction bases numbered 4, after V lost 2 bases and J lost 4 bases. The CDR3 spans 16 residues. The germline gives CDR1 MNHEY, CDR2 SMNVEV (reference sequence). This CDR3 is CASSLDTSGSYNEQFF. In DNA form, the CDR3 reads TGTGCCAGCAGTTTAGACACTAGCGGGAGTTACAATGAGCAGTTCTTC.

This clonotype was observed a few times. This rearrangement joins TRBV6-5 to TRBJ1-2, with D hard to call. Germline V gene data show CDR1 as MNHEY and CDR2 as SVGAGI. This CDR3 comprises 13 residues. V was cut by 2 bases and J by 8 bases, with 12 bases left in between. This chain's CDR3 is CASSYLPVGGYTF. The CDR3 DNA sequence: TGTGCCAGCAGTTACCTCCCGGTCGGAGGCTACACCTTC.

The rearrangement uses TRBV27 and TRBJ2-1; the match to TRBD2 covers 11 bases. The germline V gene encodes CDR1 MNHEY and CDR2 SMNVEV (reference sequence). The CDR3 runs 15 residues. J gave up 5 bases and V 5 bases, and 5 bases lay outside the gene matches. CDR3 sequence (DNA): TGTGCCAGCAGTATCGGACTAGCGGGTAACAATGAGCAGTTCTTC. Protein: CASSIGLAGNNEQFF.

The sample holds a few counts of this clonotype. This chain links TRBV4-3 with TRBJ2-1, with D possibly TRBD2 on 5 matching bases. The CDR3 spans 15 residues. V lost 0 bases, J lost 2 bases, and 8 bases lay in between. Germline CDR1 reads LGHNA; CDR2 reads YSLEER. Here the CDR3 DNA reads TGCGCCAGCAGCCAAGAGGCACTAGCCTACAATGAGCAGTTCTTC. Its protein product is CASSQEALAYNEQFF.

This clonotype has ten or more counts. V and J are TRBV15 and TRBJ2-1, with a tentative D call TRBD2 (6 bases). Germline V gene lookup returns CDR1 LNHNV and CDR2 YYDKDF (reference sequence). V lost 4 bases to trimming and J lost 2 bases, with 15 bases between them. CDR3 length equals 16 residues. The CDR3 bases are TGTGCCACCAGCACCGGGGCGGGGACCGCCTACAATGAGCAGTTCTTC. It yields the protein CATSTGAGTAYNEQFF.

A few counts support this clonotype. The V and J genes are TRBV7-9 and TRBJ2-3, with a possible D match to TRBD2 (6 bases). CDR3 length equals 15 residues. Germline CDR1 is SEHNR and CDR2 is FQNEAQ (reference sequence). V was shortened by 3 bases and J by 11 bases, with 21 bases between the two germline ends. The CDR3 nucleotides read TGTGCCAGCAGCTTCCCGGAGGGGACCTACTTTGAGCAGTATTTT. It encodes CASSFPEGTYFEQYF.